Below are 27 T cell receptor beta chains sequenced from a single sample in a study of blood T cell repertoires in COVID-19. TCRdb keeps only in-frame clones here, not all; method: immunoSEQ multiplex PCR. Altogether 250,000 or so clones are present, around 88% being singletons, with the ten largest covering 2% to 2.5%. The sample comprised PBMCs or T cells enriched from blood (not recorded which). The receptors shown here come from a woman in her forties or fifties who had recovered from COVID-19.

The gene calls are TRBV4-2 and TRBJ1-2; 7 positions agree with TRBD1. Per germline, CDR1 LGHNA and CDR2 YNFKEQ. V shed 0 bases, J shed 7 bases, and the junction held 8 bases outside the gene matches. CDR3 length: 15 residues. CDR3 in amino acids: CASSQDQLQGFGYTF. CDR3 sequence (DNA): TGTGCCAGCAGCCAAGATCAGTTACAGGGGTTTGGCTACACCTTC.

This clone occurred a few times. Its ends do not fully match the called genes, so a read error is possible. The chain is built from TRBV7-8 and TRBJ1-2, with 7 bases identical to TRBD1. In germline, CDR1 is SGHVS, CDR2 FQNEAQ. The CDR3 has 15 residues. The CDR3: CASSAHGQANFGYTF. CDR3 nucleotides: TGTGCCAGCAGCGCCCATGGACAGGCCAACTTTGGCTACACCTTC.

This chain links TRBV10-3 with TRBJ1-2; TRBD1 aligns across 7 bases. Germline V gives CDR1 ENHRY, CDR2 SYGVKD. The V gene end was trimmed by 4 bases and the J gene end by 5 bases; junction bases not matched to a gene: 10. The CDR3 sequence is 15 residues long. CDR3 amino acids: CAISVFGDRGYGYTF. CDR3 nucleotides: TGTGCCATCAGTGTGTTTGGGGACAGAGGTTATGGCTACACCTTC.

This clone was picked up a small number of times. The rearrangement links TRBV7-9 to TRBJ1-5; the D gene is possibly TRBD1 (6 bases). Germline CDR1 is SEHNR and CDR2 is FQNEAQ (reference sequence). V was trimmed by 5 bases and J by 7 bases, leaving 21 bases between them. This CDR3 has 16 amino acids. CDR3 sequence: CASSQQEATGPQPQHF. In nucleotides, the CDR3 is TGTGCCAGCAGCCAACAAGAAGCCACAGGGCCACAGCCCCAGCATTTT.

This clone was seen once. The chain couples TRBV7-2 to TRBJ1-1, with no clear D. Trimming cost V 3 bases and J 6 bases, with 8 bases left between them. The CDR3 is 12 amino acids. Looked up from germline, CDR1 is SGHTA and CDR2 is FQGNSA. As DNA, the CDR3 is TGTGCCAGCAGCTTTAGCGCCCCTGAAGCTTTCTTT. Protein product: CASSFSAPEAFF.

J is TRBJ1-2 and V is TRBV18; 11 bases map to TRBD1. Germline CDR1 KGHSH, CDR2 LQKENI. This CDR3 spans 13 amino acids. The V gene end was trimmed by 4 bases and the J gene end by 6 bases; junction bases not matched to a gene: 1. The CDR3 loop reads CASSRTGGDGYTF. The CDR3 region has the DNA TGTGCCAGCTCACGGACAGGGGGCGATGGCTACACCTTC.

The chain is built from TRBV5-8 and TRBJ2-3, with TRBD1 matching 10 bases. J lost 4 bases, V lost 6 bases, and 8 bases had no gene match. In germline, CDR1 is SGHTS, CDR2 YDEGEE. CDR3 length equals 15 residues. CDR3 bases: TGTGCCAGCACCAGGACAGGGGGAAGGGCAGATACGCAGTATTTT. Its translation: CASTRTGGRADTQYF.

Written as DNA, the CDR3 is TGTGCCAGCAGTCCGATAACTAGCGGGACCCCCCCTGAGGAGCAGTTCTTC. Translation gives CASSPITSGTPPEEQFF. The rearrangement uses TRBV27 and TRBJ2-1; 10 nucleotides line up with TRBD2. CDR3 size: 17 residues. The germline V gene has CDR1 MNHEY and CDR2 SMNVEV (reference sequence). Trimming at V came to 5 bases and at J to 10 bases, leaving 17 bases not matched to a gene.

CDR3 nucleotide sequence: TGTGCCAGCTCGGACGGGAGGAGGACTGAAGCTTTCTTT. This gives the protein CASSDGRRTEAFF. The chain employs TRBV18 and TRBJ1-1; D gene uncertain. V shed 6 bases and J shed 5 bases, with 13 bases lying between them. The CDR3 consists of 13 residues. Germline V gene sequence: CDR1 KGHSH, CDR2 LQKENI.

CDR3 in DNA: TGTGCCAGCTCACCCAACTTCTCGGACAGGGGGCTGAACTATGGCTACACCTTC. Protein sequence: CASSPNFSDRGLNYGYTF. The chain employs TRBV18 and TRBJ1-2; 11 nucleotides agree with TRBD1. After removal of 3 bases from V and 2 bases from J, the junction contained 11 bases not matched to a gene. CDR3 length equals 18 residues. In germline, CDR1 is KGHSH, CDR2 LQKENI.

The chain combines TRBV28 with TRBJ2-7; tentatively, D is TRBD1 (6 bases). V lost 4 bases and J lost 3, with 7 bases in between. Germline V gene data show CDR1 as MDHEN and CDR2 as SYDVKM. The CDR3 totals 12 residues. CDR3 residues: CASSSRGYEQYF. The CDR3, as DNA: TGTGCCAGCAGTTCCAGGGGCTACGAGCAGTACTTC.

V is TRBV15 and J is TRBJ2-7; D unclear. The CDR3 is made up of 14 amino acids. The V end was cut by 0 bases, the J end by 5 bases, with 11 bases between. Germline-derived CDR1 and CDR2 are LNHNV and YYDKDF (reference sequence). DNA of the CDR3: TGTGCCACCAGCAGAGATCCCGGAGAAGACGAGCAGTACTTC. Residues: CATSRDPGEDEQYF.

The J gene is TRBJ2-3, the V gene TRBV7-3, with TRBD2 matching over 11 bases. The V gene's germline CDR1 is SGHTA and CDR2 FQGTGA. The CDR3 consists of 15 residues. V shed 4 bases, J shed 11 bases, and the junction held 11 bases outside the gene matches. CDR3 nucleotides: TGTGCCAGCAGCTCCTCTAGCGGGGGGCCACTGAGGCAGTATTTT. It translates to CASSSSSGGPLRQYF.

V and J are TRBV7-9 and TRBJ2-7; D is unresolved. The ends were cut back, 2 bases at V and 0 bases at J, with 11 bases in the middle. Germline-derived CDR1 and CDR2 are SEHNR and FQNEAQ (reference sequence). The CDR3 extends over 15 amino acids. CDR3 DNA: TGTGCCAGCAGCTTAACCGGGTCGAGCTCCTACGAGCAGTACTTC. This gives the protein CASSLTGSSSYEQYF.

This sequence joins TRBV27 and TRBJ2-2, with 7 bases lining up with TRBD2. This CDR3 is 15 amino acids long. Trimming removed 5 bases from V and 5 bases from J; junction bases left unmatched: 8. Looked up from germline, CDR1 is MNHEY and CDR2 is SMNVEV (reference sequence). The CDR3 DNA is TGTGCCAGCAGTGCCTTAGCGGGCCCTACCGGGGAGCTGTTTTTT. Its protein is CASSALAGPTGELFF.

This chain joins TRBV29-1 and TRBJ2-1; TRBD1 matches 10 bases. Trimming cost V 5 bases and J 7 bases; bases outside gene matches: 8. This CDR3 has 14 amino acids. Germline CDR1 and CDR2: SQVTM and ANQGSEA. In DNA, the CDR3 is TGCAGCGTTCGCGACAGGGGGCAGGAGAATGAGCAGTTCTTC. Its protein is CSVRDRGQENEQFF.

CDR3 residues: CASTPGRGNYGYTF. The CDR3 DNA sequence: TGTGCCAGCACCCCGGGGAGGGGGAACTATGGCTACACCTTC. The chain employs TRBV7-9 and TRBJ1-2, with a tentative D call TRBD1 (6 bases). The CDR3 runs 14 residues. The germline V and J ends were trimmed by 7 bases and 2 bases, with 14 bases remaining between them. CDR1 is SEHNR, CDR2 FQNEAQ, per germline (reference sequence).

The rearrangement joins TRBV5-6 to TRBJ1-3; D might be TRBD1 (6 bases). The CDR3 is made up of 13 amino acids. The germline V gene encodes CDR1 SGHDT and CDR2 YYEEEE. Trimming cost V 3 bases and J 8 bases, with 12 bases left between them. As DNA, the CDR3 is TGTGCCAGCAGCTCCCAGCGGGGGCACACCATATATTTT. Its protein product is CASSSQRGHTIYF.

The CDR3, as DNA: TGTGCCAGCGGGGGCGGGACTAGCGGGAAGTCCCGTTACGAGCAGTACTTC. Translated: CASGGGTSGKSRYEQYF. The chain employs TRBV7-2 and TRBJ2-7; 13 positions match TRBD2. This CDR3 comprises 17 residues. The germline gives CDR1 SGHTA, CDR2 FQGNSA. J was trimmed by 4 bases and V by 8 bases; bases with no gene match: 14.

In its sample, this clone was seen once. V and J are TRBV7-3 and TRBJ2-5; D is unresolved. Looked up from germline, CDR1 is SGHTA and CDR2 is FQGTGA. The CDR3 sequence is 12 residues long. V gave up 7 bases and J gave up 3 bases, with 9 bases separating them. The CDR3 bases are TGTGCCAGCACCCCAACTGAAGAGACCCAGTACTTC. Residues: CASTPTEETQYF. Filled out from reference TRBV7-3 and TRBJ2-5, the complete variable domain reads GAGVSQTPSNKVTEKGKYVELRCDPISGHTALYWYRQSLGQGPEFLIYFQGTGAADDSGLPNDRFFAVRPEGSVSTLKIQRTERGDSAVYLCASTPTEETQYFGPGTRLLVL.

This chain links TRBV5-6 with TRBJ1-3, with a weak D call TRBD1 (5 bases). The CDR3 spans 14 residues. CDR1 SGHDT and CDR2 YYEEEE come from the germline V gene. The V and J ends lost 3 bases and 4 bases respectively, with 11 bases between them. In nucleotides, the CDR3 is TGTGCCAGCAGCTCCGGCGGGGACGGAAACACCATATATTTT. Protein sequence: CASSSGGDGNTIYF.

This clone was counted a few times. The chain combines TRBV7-3 with TRBJ1-1, with 9 bases identical to TRBD1. Losses at the gene ends were 8 bases for V and 5 bases for J; bases not matched to a gene: 9. Germline CDR1 and CDR2: SGHTA and FQGTGA. CDR3 length equals 14 residues. The CDR3 sequence: CASSEQGASTEAFF. CDR3 DNA: TGTGCCAGCTCCGAACAGGGGGCGAGTACTGAAGCTTTCTTT.

This sequence joins TRBV5-1 and TRBJ1-4; D is uncertain. V gave up 0 bases and J gave up 8 bases, with 8 bases separating them. From germline, CDR1 is SGHRS and CDR2 YFSETQ. The CDR3 totals 13 residues. CDR3 in amino acids: CASSLGGREKLFF. CDR3 DNA: TGCGCCAGCAGCTTGGGCGGGAGAGAAAAACTGTTTTTT.

A few counts support this clone. This CDR3 is also generated by other DNA sequences in the sample. This sequence joins TRBV28 and TRBJ2-5; D is ambiguous. In germline, CDR1 is MDHEN, CDR2 SYDVKM. This CDR3 is built from 11 residues. V dropped 3 bases and J dropped 5 bases, with 4 bases sitting between them. In nucleotides, the CDR3 is TGTGCCAGCAGTTTTCTGGAGACCCAGTACTTC. This gives the protein CASSFLETQYF. The full variable domain, rest sourced from reference TRBV28 and TRBJ2-5, is DVKVTQSSRYLVKRTGEKVFLECVQDMDHENMFWYRQDPGLGLRLIYFSYDVKMKEKGDIPEGYSVSREKKERFSLILESASTNQTSMYLCASSFLETQYFGPGTRLLVL.

This chain joins TRBV14 and TRBJ2-3; tentatively, D is TRBD2 (6 bases). Germline lookup yields CDR1 SGHDN and CDR2 FVKESK. This CDR3 is built from 16 residues. The germline V and J ends were trimmed by 4 bases and 2 bases, with 16 bases remaining between them. The CDR3 DNA reads as TGTGCCAGCAGCCGGGGAGGTTATAGCCCCACAGATACGCAGTATTTT. This codes for CASSRGGYSPTDTQYF.

This chain joins TRBV11-2 and TRBJ2-5; D is possibly TRBD2 (5 bases). The CDR3 runs 14 residues. The ends were cut back, 5 bases at V and 4 bases at J, with 14 bases in the middle. Germline CDR1 reads SGHAT; CDR2 reads FQNNGV. CDR3 sequence: CASSPTTSLETQYF. The CDR3 DNA follows: TGTGCCAGCAGCCCGACCACTAGTTTAGAGACCCAGTACTTC.

The chain links TRBV13 to TRBJ2-7; D not certain. The V gene's germline CDR1 is PRHDT and CDR2 FYEKMQ (reference sequence). V was shortened by 5 bases and J by 0 bases, with 8 bases between the two germline ends. This CDR3 region has 13 residues. CDR3 in amino acids: CASSPDTSYEQYF. DNA for the CDR3: TGTGCCAGCAGCCCCGACACCTCCTACGAGCAGTACTTC.